This T cell receptor (beta chain) was sequenced in a study of blood T cells in healthy people across ages. The table lists this clonotype with a few counts. Per germline, CDR1 MNHEY and CDR2 SVGEGT. This CDR3 comprises 15 residues. V was cut by 2 bases and J by 1 base, with 6 bases left in between. PCR was performed a second time for about 7 to 11 cycles using a sample-barcoded 5' primer and a J-beta primer mix. One entry per CDR3 protein, called by TCRdb with MiXCR from the 5' RACE reads. The sample includes 1.5 million to 2 million distinct CDR3 sequences, about 50% seen only once; the top ten take around 2.1%.

Specimen: blood. V gene TRBV6-2 or TRBV6-3 combines with J gene TRBJ2-6; D possibly matches TRBD1 or TRBD2 (5 bases each). This TCR was recovered from a woman aged 40-49 years in good health. DNA for the CDR3: TGTGCCAGCAGTTACGGGACGTCTGGGGCCAACGTCCTGACTTTC. This translates into CASSYGTSGANVLTF.